Presented here are 32 T cell receptor beta chains from one specimen sequenced in a study of shared clonotypes between healthy human individuals (TCRdb year 2020). The library was obtained by the immunoSEQ multiplex PCR assay. The clones in this table, taken by TCRdb from immuneACCESS, are in-frame only. Not every clone is retained; where verified, under half of the shortfall comes from an unresolved V gene, and the cause of the rest is unknown. The sample contains around 1,100,000 clones, 60% to 85% of them found a single time. The ten largest clonotypes hold about 0.94% of the sample. The specimen was memory CD4+ T cells from PBMCs. Per the publication, the cell subset or site label means: CD45RA-negative fraction. The receptors were gathered from a man younger than 30 in good health. Some clones in this sample may be carry-over from other donors' samples.

The chain links TRBV4-1 to TRBJ1-2; possibly TRBD1 for D (5 bases). Looked up from germline, CDR1 is MGHRA and CDR2 is YSYEKL. Trimming pared 5 bases from V and 0 bases from J, leaving 16 bases between. The CDR3 is 16 residues long. This chain's CDR3 is CASSTPRAGPNYGYTF. The CDR3 DNA reads TGCGCCAGCAGCACCCCCAGGGCAGGCCCTAACTATGGCTACACCTTC.

This clone has a handful of counts. V usage is TRBV7-9 and J usage is TRBJ1-2, with 8 positions matching TRBD1. The CDR3 consists of 15 residues. Germline-derived CDR1 and CDR2 are SEHNR and FQNEAQ (reference sequence). V trimming: 4 bases; J trimming: 4 bases; junction bases outside the gene matches: 8. The CDR3 reads CASSSRTGRTYGYTF. The CDR3 bases are TGTGCCAGCAGCTCCCGGACAGGGAGGACCTATGGCTACACCTTC.

V gene TRBV5-5 combines with J gene TRBJ1-2; D is unclear. V gave up 4 bases and J gave up 0 bases, with 10 bases separating them. Germline V gives CDR1 SGHKS, CDR2 YYEKEE (reference sequence). The CDR3 runs to 14 residues. The CDR3, as DNA: TGTGCCAGCAGCAAGGACGGCACTAACTATGGCTACACCTTC. It specifies CASSKDGTNYGYTF.

The rearrangement links TRBV5-6 to TRBJ2-7; D is unresolved. The V gene lost 2 bases and the J gene lost 5 bases, with 14 bases spanning the gap. Germline V gene data show CDR1 as SGHDT and CDR2 as YYEEEE. The CDR3 covers 14 residues. For the CDR3, the DNA is TGTGCCAGCAGCTTAGGGTTCCCTGGCGACGAGCAGTACTTC. Its translation is CASSLGFPGDEQYF.

The rearrangement uses TRBV28 and TRBJ1-5; 8 positions match TRBD1. The CDR3 totals 18 residues. The V gene's germline CDR1 is MDHEN and CDR2 SYDVKM. Germline trimming cut 7 bases from V and 0 bases from J; bases unmatched to any gene: 14. The CDR3 DNA sequence: TGTGCCAGCATTCCGACAGGGGCCGACTTTTATAGCAATCAGCCCCAGCATTTT. As protein: CASIPTGADFYSNQPQHF. Using reference TRBV28 and TRBJ1-5 for the parts outside the CDR3, the full variable domain is DVKVTQSSRYLVKRTGEKVFLECVQDMDHENMFWYRQDPGLGLRLIYFSYDVKMKEKGDIPEGYSVSREKKERFSLILESASTNQTSMYLCASIPTGADFYSNQPQHFGDGTRLSIL.

This clone appeared a few times. Other DNA sequences of this sample code for an identical CDR3. The V call is TRBV2, the J call TRBJ1-1; 7 nucleotides match TRBD1. The CDR3 contains 14 residues. V was pared by 6 bases and J by 1 base, with 5 bases of the junction left unmatched. The germline gives CDR1 SNHLY, CDR2 FYNNEI. The CDR3 DNA follows: TGTGCCAGCAGCCGAGGACAGGCGAACACTGAAGCTTTCTTT. Protein product: CASSRGQANTEAFF.

This sequence joins TRBV5-1 and TRBJ1-3; maybe TRBD1 (6 bases). CDR1 is SGHRS, CDR2 YFSETQ, per germline. V dropped 7 bases and J dropped 0 bases, with 14 bases sitting between them. This CDR3 has 15 amino acids. The CDR3 reads CASHSGAPSGNTIYF. For the CDR3, the DNA is TGCGCCAGCCACTCGGGGGCCCCCTCTGGAAACACCATATATTTT.

In its sample, this clone was seen a few times. The rearrangement links TRBV5-1 to TRBJ1-4; D is unresolved. The CDR3 sequence is 14 residues long. Per germline, CDR1 SGHRS and CDR2 YFSETQ. V lost 4 bases to trimming and J lost 0 bases, with 7 bases between them. The CDR3 DNA sequence: TGCGCCAGCAGCCGGTCAGCAACTAATGAAAAACTGTTTTTT. Translation gives CASSRSATNEKLFF.

The V call is TRBV18, the J call TRBJ1-2; a possible D gene is TRBD1 (5 bases). Germline CDR1 reads KGHSH; CDR2 reads LQKENI. Trimming cost V 0 bases and J 8 bases, with 13 bases left between them. CDR3 length equals 14 residues. CDR3: CASSPPSGLGGYTF. CDR3 nucleotide sequence: TGTGCCAGCTCACCACCATCAGGGCTCGGGGGCTACACCTTC.

The rearrangement joins TRBV28 to TRBJ1-1, with TRBD1 as a possible D gene (5 bases). The CDR3 loop spans 14 amino acids. Germline loops: CDR1 MDHEN, CDR2 SYDVKM. Trimming took off 2 bases at V and 6 bases at J, with 13 bases between the two ends. The CDR3 nucleotides are TGTGCCAGCAGTTTAATGGGGCTTACCGCTGAAGCTTTCTTT. Translation: CASSLMGLTAEAFF.

The sample holds many counts of this clone. J is TRBJ2-2 and V is TRBV4-1; D perhaps matches TRBD2 (5 bases). CDR3 length: 13 residues. Trimming cost V 7 bases and J 4 bases, with 10 bases left between them. Germline loops: CDR1 MGHRA, CDR2 YSYEKL. CDR3 DNA: TGCGCCAGCATGGGAACTAGCACCGGGGAGCTGTTTTTT. It is translated as CASMGTSTGELFF.

This chain uses TRBV6-6 with TRBJ2-7, with D possibly matching TRBD1 (6 bases). V lost 4 bases and J 3 bases, leaving 13 bases between the germline ends. CDR3 length: 14 amino acids. The germline CDR1 and CDR2 sequences are MNHNY and SVGAGI (reference sequence). As DNA, the CDR3 is TGTGCCAGCAGTTCCGGACAGTGGGACTACGAGCAGTACTTC. Its translation is CASSSGQWDYEQYF.

The chain couples TRBV18 to TRBJ1-5, with a tentative D call TRBD1 (5 bases). Germline lookup yields CDR1 KGHSH and CDR2 LQKENI. This CDR3 comprises 16 residues. The germline V and J ends were trimmed by 1 base and 3 bases, with 13 bases remaining between them. This CDR3 reads CASSPLDTPHNQPQHF. The CDR3 DNA reads TGTGCCAGCTCACCACTGGACACGCCCCACAATCAGCCCCAGCATTTT.

The genes are TRBV6-5 and TRBJ1-2; TRBD1 matches 7 bases. CDR1 and CDR2 from the germline V gene are MNHEY and SVGAGI. J was trimmed by 4 bases and V by 6 bases; bases with no gene match: 8. This CDR3 has 14 residues. CDR3 loop: CASSPGTAIYGYTF. The CDR3 nucleotides are TGTGCCAGCAGCCCCGGGACAGCAATCTATGGCTACACCTTC.

The V and J genes are TRBV27 and TRBJ1-1, with 7 positions matching TRBD1. This CDR3 region has 14 residues. Germline-derived CDR1 and CDR2 are MNHEY and SMNVEV (reference sequence). V shed 5 bases, J shed 7 bases, and the junction held 10 bases outside the gene matches. The CDR3 sequence is CASSPQGRGDEAFF. The CDR3 DNA follows: TGTGCCAGCAGTCCACAGGGGCGGGGGGATGAAGCTTTCTTT.

This clone was counted a few times. In nucleotides, the CDR3 is TGTGCTAGTGGCGAAGGGAATGAGCAGTTCTTC. Translated: CASGEGNEQFF. The chain joins TRBV12-5 to TRBJ2-1, with D uncertain. Trimming left V 6 bases short and J 7 bases short, with 7 bases between. CDR1 and CDR2 (germline): LGHNT, FRNRAP. CDR3 length: 11 amino acids.

V is TRBV28 and J is TRBJ1-2; 8 bases match TRBD1. The CDR3 runs 13 residues. V shed 5 bases and J 13 bases; nucleotides not matched to a gene: 12. From germline, CDR1 is MDHEN and CDR2 SYDVKM. The CDR3 coding sequence is TGTGCCAGCAGTGTGGGACAGGATCCTTGCGCCACCTTC. Translation: CASSVGQDPCATF.

The J gene is TRBJ2-5, the V gene TRBV1; the table's D gene call, TRBD1, was not cross checked with the DNA. TRBV1 constitutes a pseudogene. The CDR3 sequence is 16 residues long. In DNA form, the CDR3 reads TGCACCAGCGGACCGTACCGGGACAGCGAACAAGAGACCCAGTACTTC. Amino acid sequence: CTSGPYRDSEQETQYF.

This clone was recorded once. The rearrangement uses TRBV27 and TRBJ1-1, with unresolved D. Germline V gives CDR1 MNHEY, CDR2 SMNVEV (reference sequence). V was pared by 1 base and J by 5 bases, with 11 bases between. The CDR3 extends over 14 amino acids. In DNA, the CDR3 is TGTGCCAGCAGTTTATGGGGTAGGACTACTGAAGCTTTCTTT. It yields the protein CASSLWGRTTEAFF.

V is TRBV5-6 and J is TRBJ2-7, with D hard to call. The germline gives CDR1 SGHDT, CDR2 YYEEEE. The V end was cut by 1 base, the J end by 3 bases, with 8 bases between. The CDR3 runs 13 residues. This CDR3 reads CASSLWHLYEQYF. The DNA of the CDR3 is TGTGCCAGCAGCTTGTGGCACCTCTACGAGCAGTACTTC.

The CDR3 DNA follows: TGTGCCAGCAGTTACTCGGACAGGTCAGGAGAGACCCAGTACTTC. Its protein is CASSYSDRSGETQYF. The chain couples TRBV6-6 to TRBJ2-5, with 7 bases identical to TRBD1. The V gene's germline CDR1 is MNHNY and CDR2 SVGAGI (reference sequence). V was pared by 0 bases and J by 4 bases, with 5 bases of the junction left unmatched. The CDR3 loop spans 15 amino acids.

For this clone: The sample contains more than one DNA sequence encoding this CDR3. The chain carries TRBV9 and TRBJ1-3, with 8 positions matching TRBD1. Trimming took 4 bases from V and 4 from J; bases not matched to a gene: 7. CDR1 and CDR2 from the germline V gene are SGDLS and YYNGEE. This CDR3 has 15 residues. CDR3 sequence: CASSPRQGSGNTIYF. In DNA form, the CDR3 reads TGTGCCAGCAGCCCCCGACAGGGGTCCGGAAACACCATATATTTT.

V is TRBV10-3 and J is TRBJ1-1; 8 bases match TRBD1. Germline values: CDR1 ENHRY, CDR2 SYGVKD. This CDR3 contains 17 residues. After removal of 2 bases from V and 1 base from J, the junction contained 9 bases not matched to a gene. CDR3 region: CAISEALQGGRNTEAFF. The CDR3 DNA is TGTGCCATCAGTGAGGCCCTACAGGGGGGGAGGAACACTGAAGCTTTCTTT.

This chain connects TRBV28 to TRBJ2-7; D assignment may be TRBD1 or TRBD2 (5 bases each). The CDR3 contains 15 residues. The germline V and J ends were trimmed by 1 base and 6 bases, with 16 bases remaining between them. Germline CDR1 reads MDHEN; CDR2 reads SYDVKM. CDR3 coding DNA: TGTGCCAGCAGTTTATTACGGACCAGTGGGGGCGAGCAGTACTTC. It translates to CASSLLRTSGGEQYF.

The chain uses TRBV5-4 and TRBJ1-1; 9 bases are shared with TRBD1. After removal of 1 base from V and 4 bases from J, the junction contained 5 bases not matched to a gene. Germline CDR1 is SGHNT and CDR2 is YYREEE (reference sequence). The CDR3 runs 15 residues. CDR3 coding DNA: TGTGCCAGCAGCTTGACAGGGGGCTTGGGCACTGAAGCTTTCTTT. Protein sequence: CASSLTGGLGTEAFF. The full variable domain, rest sourced from reference TRBV5-4 and TRBJ1-1, is ETGVTQSPTHLIKTRGQQVTLRCSSQSGHNTVSWYQQALGQGPQFIFQYYREEENGRGNFPPRFSGLQFPNYSSELNVNALELDDSALYLCASSLTGGLGTEAFFGQGTRLTVV.

To note about this clone: This sample also contains other DNA sequences that code for the same CDR3. The chain is built from TRBV7-2 and TRBJ2-3, with a possible D match to TRBD2 (6 bases). Between the trimmed V and J ends, which lost 3 bases and 3 bases, there was a span of 7 bases. Germline V CDR1 and CDR2: SGHTA, FQGNSA. The CDR3 has 13 residues. The CDR3 is CASSFGGTDTQYF. CDR3 nucleotides: TGTGCCAGCAGCTTCGGAGGGACAGATACGCAGTATTTT.

This clone was seen a handful of times. The rearrangement links TRBV11-2 to TRBJ2-3; maybe TRBD2 (6 bases). Per germline, CDR1 SGHAT and CDR2 FQNNGV. This CDR3 spans 15 amino acids. Trimming removed 2 bases from V and 2 bases from J, with 11 bases in between. The CDR3 nucleotides are TGTGCCAGCAGCTTATCGGGACTTCACACAGATACGCAGTATTTT. It translates to CASSLSGLHTDTQYF.

This rearrangement joins TRBV28 to TRBJ2-7, with TRBD1 matching over 8 bases. Germline values: CDR1 MDHEN, CDR2 SYDVKM. The length of the CDR3 is 15 residues. Trimming took 5 bases from V and 5 from J; bases not matched to a gene: 11. The CDR3 region is CASSISDRVMHEQYF. The CDR3 coding sequence is TGTGCCAGCAGTATCTCGGACAGGGTGATGCACGAGCAGTACTTC.

J is TRBJ1-4 and V is TRBV2, with 8 bases aligning to TRBD1. The germline gives CDR1 SNHLY, CDR2 FYNNEI. The CDR3 contains 11 residues. With V trimmed by 8 bases and J by 10 bases, 3 bases remained unmatched. This CDR3 is CASQGASKLFF. The CDR3 DNA follows: TGTGCCAGCCAGGGGGCGTCAAAACTGTTTTTT. The whole variable domain, remainder taken from reference TRBV2 and TRBJ1-4, is EPEVTQTPSHQVTQMGQEVILRCVPISNHLYFYWYRQILGQKVEFLVSFYNNEISEKSEIFDDQFSVERPDGSNFTLKIRSTKLEDSAMYFCASQGASKLFFGSGTQLSVL.

This clone was detected only a few times. The chain joins TRBV5-1 to TRBJ1-4; 7 bases match TRBD1. The CDR3 extends over 14 amino acids. J gave up 8 bases and V 0 bases, and 4 bases lay outside the gene matches. Per the germline V gene, CDR1 is SGHRS and CDR2 is YFSETQ. The CDR3 DNA sequence: TGCGCCAGCAGCTTGGAGCAGGGGGAGGAAAAACTGTTTTTT. It is translated as CASSLEQGEEKLFF.

V and J are TRBV5-1 and TRBJ2-7; no definite D call. This CDR3 has 15 residues. Between the trimmed V and J ends, which lost 0 bases and 4 bases, there was a span of 14 bases. The V gene's germline CDR1 is SGHRS and CDR2 YFSETQ. CDR3 in amino acids: CASSLVVGPLYEQYF. The CDR3 DNA follows: TGCGCCAGCAGCTTGGTGGTGGGCCCTTTGTACGAGCAGTACTTC.

The rearrangement uses TRBV7-3 and TRBJ2-7; tentative D call: TRBD2 (5 bases). CDR1 SGHTA and CDR2 FQGTGA come from the germline V gene. Between the trimmed V and J ends, which lost 2 bases and 6 bases, there was a span of 14 bases. The CDR3 spans 14 residues. The CDR3, as DNA: TGTGCCAGCAGCTTAGAGGGTCCCCCCTCCGAGCAGTACTTC. Translating it yields CASSLEGPPSEQYF.